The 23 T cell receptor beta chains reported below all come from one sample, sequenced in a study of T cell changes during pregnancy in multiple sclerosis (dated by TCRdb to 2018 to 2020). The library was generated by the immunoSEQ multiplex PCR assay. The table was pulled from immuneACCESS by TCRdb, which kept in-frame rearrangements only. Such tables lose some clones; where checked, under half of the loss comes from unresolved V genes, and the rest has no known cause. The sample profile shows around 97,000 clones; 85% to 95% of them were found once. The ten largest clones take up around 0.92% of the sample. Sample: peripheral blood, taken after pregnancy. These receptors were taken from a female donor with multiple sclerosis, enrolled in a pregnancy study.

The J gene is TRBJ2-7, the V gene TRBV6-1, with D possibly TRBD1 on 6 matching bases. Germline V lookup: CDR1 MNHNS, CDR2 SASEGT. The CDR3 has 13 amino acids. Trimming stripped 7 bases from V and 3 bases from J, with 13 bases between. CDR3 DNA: TGTGCCAGCACCCGAGGGGACATCTACGAGCAGTACTTC. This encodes CASTRGDIYEQYF.

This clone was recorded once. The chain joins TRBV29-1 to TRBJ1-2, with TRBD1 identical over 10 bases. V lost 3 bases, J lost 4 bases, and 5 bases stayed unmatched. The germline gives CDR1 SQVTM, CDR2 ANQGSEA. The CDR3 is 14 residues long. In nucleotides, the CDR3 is TGCAGCGTTGACTTTTGGACAGGGGGCTATGGCTACACCTTC. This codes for CSVDFWTGGYGYTF.

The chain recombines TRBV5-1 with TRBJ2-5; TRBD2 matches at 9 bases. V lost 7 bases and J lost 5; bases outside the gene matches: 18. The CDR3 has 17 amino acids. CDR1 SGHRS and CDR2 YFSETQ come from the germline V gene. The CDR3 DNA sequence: TGCGCCAGCGGTACTAGCGGGTCACCCCGGGTCCATGAGACCCAGTACTTC. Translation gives CASGTSGSPRVHETQYF.

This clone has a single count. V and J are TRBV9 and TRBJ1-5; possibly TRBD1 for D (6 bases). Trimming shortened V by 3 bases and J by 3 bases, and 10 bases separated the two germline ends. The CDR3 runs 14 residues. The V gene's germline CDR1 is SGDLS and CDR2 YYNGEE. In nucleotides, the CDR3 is TGTGCCAGCAGCGCGACAGGCCTCAATCAGCCCCAGCATTTT. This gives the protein CASSATGLNQPQHF. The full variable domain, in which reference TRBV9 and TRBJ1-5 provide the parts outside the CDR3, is DSGVTQTPKHLITATGQRVTLRCSPRSGDLSVYWYQQSLDQGLQFLIQYYNGEERAKGNILERFSAQQFPDLHSELNLSSLELGDSALYFCASSATGLNQPQHFGDGTRLSIL.

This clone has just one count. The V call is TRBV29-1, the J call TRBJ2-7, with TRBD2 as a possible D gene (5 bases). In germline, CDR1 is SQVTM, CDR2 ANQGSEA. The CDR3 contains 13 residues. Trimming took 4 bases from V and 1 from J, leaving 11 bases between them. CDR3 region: CSVAQTNSYEQYF. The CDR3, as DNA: TGCAGCGTTGCCCAGACTAATTCCTACGAGCAGTACTTC.

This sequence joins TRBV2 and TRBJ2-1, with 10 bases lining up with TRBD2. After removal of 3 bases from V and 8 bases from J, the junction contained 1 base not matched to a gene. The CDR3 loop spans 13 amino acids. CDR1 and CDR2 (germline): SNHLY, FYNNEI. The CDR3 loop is CASSDGTSDEQFF. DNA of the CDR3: TGTGCCAGCAGTGATGGGACTAGCGATGAGCAGTTCTTC. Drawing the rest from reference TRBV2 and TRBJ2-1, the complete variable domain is EPEVTQTPSHQVTQMGQEVILRCVPISNHLYFYWYRQILGQKVEFLVSFYNNEISEKSEIFDDQFSVERPDGSNFTLKIRSTKLEDSAMYFCASSDGTSDEQFFGPGTRLTVL.

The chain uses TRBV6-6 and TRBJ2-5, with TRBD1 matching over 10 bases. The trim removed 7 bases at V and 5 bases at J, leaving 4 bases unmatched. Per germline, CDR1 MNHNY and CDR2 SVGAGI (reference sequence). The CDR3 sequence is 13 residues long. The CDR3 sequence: CASIDRGHETQYF. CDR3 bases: TGTGCCAGCATCGACAGGGGGCACGAGACCCAGTACTTC.

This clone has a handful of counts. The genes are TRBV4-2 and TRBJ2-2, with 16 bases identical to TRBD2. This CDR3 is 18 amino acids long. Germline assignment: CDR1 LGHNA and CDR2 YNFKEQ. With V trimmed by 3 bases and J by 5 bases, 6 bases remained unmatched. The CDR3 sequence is CASSHNPGLAGGTGELFF. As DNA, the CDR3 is TGTGCCAGCAGCCACAACCCGGGACTAGCGGGAGGGACCGGGGAGCTGTTTTTT.

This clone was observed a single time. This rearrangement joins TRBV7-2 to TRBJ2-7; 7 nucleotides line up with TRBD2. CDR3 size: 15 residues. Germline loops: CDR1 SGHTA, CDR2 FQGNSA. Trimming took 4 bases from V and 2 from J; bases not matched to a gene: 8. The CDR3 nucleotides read TGTGCCAGCAGCTACCACCGCGGGACTACCTACGAGCAGTACTTC. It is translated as CASSYHRGTTYEQYF.

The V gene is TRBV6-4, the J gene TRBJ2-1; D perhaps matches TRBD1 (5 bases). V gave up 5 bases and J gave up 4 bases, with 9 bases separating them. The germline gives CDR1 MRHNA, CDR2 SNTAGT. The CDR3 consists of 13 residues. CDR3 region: CASSSGQYNEQFF. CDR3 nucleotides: TGTGCCAGCAGTTCAGGGCAATACAATGAGCAGTTCTTC.

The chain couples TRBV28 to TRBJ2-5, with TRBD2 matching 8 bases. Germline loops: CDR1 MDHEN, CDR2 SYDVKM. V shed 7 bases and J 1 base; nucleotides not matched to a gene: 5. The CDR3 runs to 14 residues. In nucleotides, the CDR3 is TGTGCCAGCACCTTGAGCGGGAGCCAAGAGACCCAGTACTTC. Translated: CASTLSGSQETQYF.

The CDR3 coding sequence is TGTGCCAGTAGTATACTCCGGGGGGTAAACTCTGGAAACACCATATATTTT. Protein sequence: CASSILRGVNSGNTIYF. V and J are TRBV19 and TRBJ1-3; a possible D gene is TRBD1 (5 bases). The CDR3 length is 17 residues. Per the germline V gene, CDR1 is LNHDA and CDR2 is SQIVND (reference sequence). V lost 2 bases, J lost 0 bases, and 14 bases lay in between. The full variable domain, its missing parts supplied by reference TRBV19 and TRBJ1-3, is DGGITQSPKYLFRKEGQNVTLSCEQNLNHDAMYWYRQDPGQGLRLIYYSQIVNDFQKGDIAEGYSVSREKKESFPLTVTSAQKNPTAFYLCASSILRGVNSGNTIYFGEGSWLTVV.

Here the CDR3 DNA reads TGTGCCAGCAGCGCCCACCAACCTAGCGGGGGGCAGGGGACCCAGTACTTC. Protein sequence: CASSAHQPSGGQGTQYF. The V and J genes are TRBV9 and TRBJ2-5; 11 bases are shared with TRBD2. CDR1 and CDR2 from the germline V gene are SGDLS and YYNGEE. J lost 7 bases, V lost 3 bases, and 14 bases had no gene match. The CDR3 sequence is 17 residues long.

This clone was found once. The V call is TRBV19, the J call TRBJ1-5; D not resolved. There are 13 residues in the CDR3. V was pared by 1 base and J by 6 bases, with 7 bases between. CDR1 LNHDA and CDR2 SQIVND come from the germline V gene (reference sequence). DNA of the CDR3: TGTGCCAGTAGTATAGCGTCGGGTCAGCCCCAGCATTTT. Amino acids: CASSIASGQPQHF. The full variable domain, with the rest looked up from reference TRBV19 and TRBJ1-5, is DGGITQSPKYLFRKEGQNVTLSCEQNLNHDAMYWYRQDPGQGLRLIYYSQIVNDFQKGDIAEGYSVSREKKESFPLTVTSAQKNPTAFYLCASSIASGQPQHFGDGTRLSIL.

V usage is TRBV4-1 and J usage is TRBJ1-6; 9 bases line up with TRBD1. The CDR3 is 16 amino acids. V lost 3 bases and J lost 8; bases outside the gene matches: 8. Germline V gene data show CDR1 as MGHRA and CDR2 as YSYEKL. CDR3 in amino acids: CASSHPGQGIYSPLHF. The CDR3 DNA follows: TGCGCCAGCAGCCATCCGGGACAGGGCATTTATTCACCCCTCCACTTT.

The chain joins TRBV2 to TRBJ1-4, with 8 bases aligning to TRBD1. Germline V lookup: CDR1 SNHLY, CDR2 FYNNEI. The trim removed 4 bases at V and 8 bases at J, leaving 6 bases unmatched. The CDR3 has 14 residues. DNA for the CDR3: TGTGCCAGCAGTGTCGACAGGGGAAAGGAAAAACTGTTTTTT. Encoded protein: CASSVDRGKEKLFF.

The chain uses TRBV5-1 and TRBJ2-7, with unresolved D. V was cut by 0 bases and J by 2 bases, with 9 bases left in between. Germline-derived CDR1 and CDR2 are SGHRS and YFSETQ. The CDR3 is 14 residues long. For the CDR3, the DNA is TGCGCCAGCAGCTTGGACATTCCCCCCTACGAGCAGTACTTC. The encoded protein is CASSLDIPPYEQYF.

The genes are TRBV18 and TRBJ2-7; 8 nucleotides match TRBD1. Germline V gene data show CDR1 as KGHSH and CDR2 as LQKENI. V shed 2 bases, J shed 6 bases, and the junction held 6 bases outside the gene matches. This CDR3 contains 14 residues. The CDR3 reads CASSPGQGAGEQYF. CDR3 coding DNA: TGTGCCAGCTCACCAGGCCAGGGGGCAGGCGAGCAGTACTTC.

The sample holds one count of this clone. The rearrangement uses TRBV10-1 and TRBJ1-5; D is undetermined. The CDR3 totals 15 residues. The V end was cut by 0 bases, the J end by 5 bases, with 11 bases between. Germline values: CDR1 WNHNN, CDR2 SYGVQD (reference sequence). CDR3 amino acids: CASSESMRVHQPQHF. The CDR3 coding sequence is TGCGCCAGCAGTGAGTCGATGAGGGTGCATCAGCCCCAGCATTTT.

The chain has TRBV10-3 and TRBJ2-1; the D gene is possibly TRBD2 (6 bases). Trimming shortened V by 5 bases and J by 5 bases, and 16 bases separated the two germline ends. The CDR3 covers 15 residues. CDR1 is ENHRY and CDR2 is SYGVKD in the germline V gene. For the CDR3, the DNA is TGTGCCATCAGTTCCCTGGGGAGGATCAACAATGAGCAGTTCTTC. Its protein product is CAISSLGRINNEQFF.

CDR3 in amino acids: CASSDRRVNTGELFF. CDR3 DNA sequence: TGTGCCAGCAGCGACAGGCGGGTGAACACCGGGGAGCTGTTTTTT. The chain uses TRBV5-4 and TRBJ2-2, with D possibly TRBD1 on 6 matching bases. The CDR3 spans 15 residues. Germline V gives CDR1 SGHNT, CDR2 YYREEE (reference sequence). V gave up 4 bases and J gave up 1 base, with 11 bases separating them.

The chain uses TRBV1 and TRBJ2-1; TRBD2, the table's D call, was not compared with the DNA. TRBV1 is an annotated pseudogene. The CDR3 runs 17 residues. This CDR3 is CTSSLCFLAASYNEQFF. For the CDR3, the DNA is TGCACCAGCAGCCTATGCTTCCTAGCGGCCTCCTACAATGAGCAGTTCTTC.

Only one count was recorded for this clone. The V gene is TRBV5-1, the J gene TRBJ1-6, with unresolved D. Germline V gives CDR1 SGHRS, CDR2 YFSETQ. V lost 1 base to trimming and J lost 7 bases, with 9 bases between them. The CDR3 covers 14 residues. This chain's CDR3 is CASSLTPENSPLHF. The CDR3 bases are TGCGCCAGCAGCTTGACGCCAGAAAATTCACCCCTCCACTTT.